This T cell receptor beta chain was captured by sequencing in a study of molecular identifiers for immune sequencing clone quantification. This clonotype was recorded a few times. No antigen is known for it. Sorting isolated naive CD8 T cells as CD8+CD4-CCR7+CD45RA+ events. The V and J ends lost 1 base and 1 base, in that order; junction bases with no gene match: 5. The CDR3 contains 16 residues. Germline V gives CDR1 SGHVS, CDR2 FNYEAQ. Points from the study as a whole: In cases of identical TCR molecules sharing a barcode, highly expanded clone sizes could be underestimated.

Via MiXCR, TCRdb re-called the PCR reads, giving one row per CDR3 protein. The table lists hundreds of thousands of distinct CDR3 sequences, around 25% of them singletons. The clonotype was recovered from a human donor in good health. Some libraries in this study had Jurkat cell RNA spiked in. The V gene is TRBV7-6, the J gene TRBJ2-7; 9 nucleotides agree with TRBD1. Sequenced: naive CD8+ T cells from blood, with Jurkat cell RNA spiked in. The subset is: FACS-sorted CD8+CD4-CCR7+CD45RA+ naive T cells. The CDR3 region has the DNA TGTGCCAGCAGCTTAGAAGTAGGACAGGGGTCCTACGAGCAGTACTTC. Translated, it gives CASSLEVGQGSYEQYF.